Included here is one T cell receptor (beta chain) sequence, with context. Its antigen is still unknown. The same CDR3 arises from other DNA sequences in this sample as well. Trimming took 6 bases from V and 2 from J, leaving 11 bases between them. The CDR3 is 13 amino acids. Germline values: CDR1 MNHEY, CDR2 SVGEGT. This specimen belongs to a study of T cell responses to AZD1222 COVID-19 vaccine. Whole-study findings and limits: An increase in Spike-specific TCR breadth and depth was observed after two AZD1222 doses. Unmutated variant regions are reportedly targeted by nearly half of spike-specific TCRs.

Method: immunoSEQ multiplex PCR; TCRdb's copy keeps in-frame clones and lacks some. This table has around 150,000 clones, around nine tenths appearing once. This sequence was found in an adult in good health. This chain links TRBV6-2 or TRBV6-3 with TRBJ2-7, with D perhaps matching TRBD1 (5 bases). This specimen was peripheral blood, taken on day 0 of AZD1222 vaccination. The CDR3 loop is CASSWSGTYEQYF. The CDR3 coding sequence is TGTGCCAGCAGCTGGTCAGGGACCTACGAGCAGTACTTC.